This T cell receptor (beta chain) came from a study of OX40 agonist ivuxolimab in advanced cancers. Clones were read by immunoSEQ multiplex PCR, and TCRdb kept only the in-frame ones, dropping some. This table holds around 76,000 clones, 70% to 90% found once. The CDR3 sequence is 16 residues long. V was shortened by 2 bases and J by 5 bases, with 16 bases between the two germline ends. The germline gives CDR1 SGHTA, CDR2 FQGNSA. In regard to this clone: Its specificity is unknown.

Regarding the study as a whole: CD4+ T cells averaged fewer expanded clones than CD8+ T cells. Antigens targeted by the expanded peripheral T cells were not determined. Among the least clonally expanded were partial responders at 0.1-3.0 mg/kg.

The TCR originated in an adult with an advanced solid tumor such as melanoma, head and neck, liver or kidney cancer. The chain links TRBV7-2 to TRBJ1-5; D is possibly TRBD1 (5 bases). This specimen consisted of CD4+ or CD8+ T cells sorted from blood, obtained in a trial of the OX40 agonist ivuxolimab. CDR3 sequence: CASSLSGTERDQPQHF. CDR3 DNA sequence: TGTGCCAGCAGCTTATCCGGGACTGAGAGGGATCAGCCCCAGCATTTT. The full variable domain, completed using reference TRBV7-2 and TRBJ1-5, is GAGVSQSPSNKVTEKGKDVELRCDPISGHTALYWYRQSLGQGLEFLIYFQGNSAPDKSGLPSDRFSAERTGGSVSTLTIQRTQQEDSAVYLCASSLSGTERDQPQHFGDGTRLSIL.